The clone carrying this T cell receptor beta chain showed up just a few times. The target antigen is unknown. Germline values: CDR1 SGHDT, CDR2 YYEEEE. This CDR3 has 14 amino acids. Unmatched junction bases numbered 7, after V lost 4 bases and J lost 5 bases. Both about-4-week and about-12-week second-dose recipients were combined. The data are from a study of T cell responses to AZD1222 COVID-19 vaccine. Only in-frame clones appear in the TCRdb table, and some are missing; sequencing was by immunoSEQ multiplex PCR. Of 120,000 or so clones listed, roughly 91% were seen once; the top ten hold roughly 6.9%. Whole-study results and caveats: Increases in Spike-specific TCR breadth and depth were seen after two AZD1222 doses.

Sequences were derived from peripheral blood, sampled 28 days after the second AZD1222 dose. This receptor was obtained from an adult who received the AZD1222 COVID-19 vaccine. The chain joins TRBV5-6 to TRBJ2-7; 9 bases align to TRBD1. The chain's CDR3 is CASSGTGTGNEQYF. CDR3 sequence (DNA): TGTGCCAGCAGCGGAACCGGGACAGGGAACGAGCAGTACTTC.